This TCR beta chain was identified in a study of beta chain features in type 1 diabetes. Regarding the study as a whole: Moderately but significantly shorter TCRB CDR3s were found in Type 1 diabetes patients in all four CD4+ subsets.

Expressed TCRB transcripts got sequenced, as all isolated RNA was reverse transcribed. TCRdb's table, derived via immunoSEQ multiplex PCR, lists solely in-frame clones and lacks some. Of a few hundred thousand clones listed, approximately 25% are singletons. On this clone: The antigen remains undetermined.

This CDR3 spans 14 amino acids. Looked up from germline, CDR1 is GTSNPN and CDR2 is SVGIG (reference sequence). V shed 4 bases, J shed 6 bases, and the junction held 7 bases outside the gene matches. Sequencing input: naive CD4+ T cells from blood. This receptor was identified in a woman aged 30 to 39 with type 1 diabetes. V usage is TRBV30 and J usage is TRBJ2-7, with 12 nucleotides matching TRBD1. Written as DNA, the CDR3 is TGTGCCTGGACCCAGGGACAGGGGGCCTTCGAGCAGTACTTC. Amino acid sequence: CAWTQGQGAFEQYF.